This T cell receptor (beta chain) appears in the sequencing data of a study of cytotoxic CD8 clonotypes in ibrutinib-treated CLL. V lost 2 bases and J 1 base, leaving 4 bases between the germline ends. The CDR3 covers 14 residues. CDR1 SGHDT and CDR2 YYEEEE come from the germline V gene. The data were produced by immunoSEQ multiplex PCR, yet TCRdb's version contains in-frame clones alone and is incomplete. The data hold 50,000 to 70,000 clones, with approximately 54% observed a single time. This material consisted of PBMCs, taken at disease progression, from a patient treated with ibrutinib. V usage is TRBV5-6 and J usage is TRBJ2-6; D is undetermined. The receptor was isolated from a human donor with chronic lymphocytic leukemia. CDR3 nucleotides: TGTGCCAGCAGCTTAATATCTGGGGCCAACGTCCTGACTTTC. This sequence encodes CASSLISGANVLTF.